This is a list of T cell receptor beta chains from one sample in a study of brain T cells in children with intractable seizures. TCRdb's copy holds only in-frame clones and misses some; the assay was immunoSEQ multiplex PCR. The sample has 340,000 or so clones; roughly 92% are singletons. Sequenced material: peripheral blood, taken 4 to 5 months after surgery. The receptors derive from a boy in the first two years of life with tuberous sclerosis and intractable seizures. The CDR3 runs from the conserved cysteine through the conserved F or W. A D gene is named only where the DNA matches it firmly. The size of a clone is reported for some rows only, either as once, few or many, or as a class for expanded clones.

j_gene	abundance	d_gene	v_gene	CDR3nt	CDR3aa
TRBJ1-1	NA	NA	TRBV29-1	TGCAGCGCCAACAGCCAGGGAGGGAACACTGAAGCTTTCTTT	CSANSQGGNTEAFF
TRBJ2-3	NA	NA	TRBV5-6	TGTGCCAGCAGCTTGTTAGGCGGCAGGGATGCAGATACGCAGTATTTT	CASSLLGGRDADTQYF
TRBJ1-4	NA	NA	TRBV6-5	TGTGCCAGCAGTTACGACCTCGACAGCAGCAATGAAAAACTGTTTTTT	CASSYDLDSSNEKLFF
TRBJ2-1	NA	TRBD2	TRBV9	TGTGCCAGCAGCGTAGAGGCCCTAGCGGGAGAATATCCTTATGAGCAGTTCTTC	CASSVEALAGEYPYEQFF
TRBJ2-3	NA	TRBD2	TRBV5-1	TGCGCCAGCAGCTTGGGGACGGGACTAGCAGTCTCTTCGGATACGCAGTATTTT	CASSLGTGLAVSSDTQYF
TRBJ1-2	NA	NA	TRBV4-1	TGCGCCAGCAGCCAGGTATTTGGAGTGGGTAAGCTGAATGGCTACACCTTC	CASSQVFGVGKLNGYTF
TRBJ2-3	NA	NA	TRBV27	TGTGCCAGCAGTTGGGGGACACCAGATACGCAGTATTTT	CASSWGTPDTQYF
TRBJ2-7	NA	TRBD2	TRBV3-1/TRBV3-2	TGTGCCAGCAGCCAAGGAGCTCTAGCGGTCCCTAACCGAAAGCCCTACGAGCAGTACTTC	CASSQGALAVPNRKPYEQYF
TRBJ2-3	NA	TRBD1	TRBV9	TGTGCCAGCAGCTCCCTAGACAGGGTGGCAGATACGCAGTATTTT	CASSSLDRVADTQYF
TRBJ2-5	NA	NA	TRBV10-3	TGTGCCATCAGCCGGGACTACCAAGAGACCCAGTACTTC	CAISRDYQETQYF
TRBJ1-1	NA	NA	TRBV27	TGTGCCAGCAGTTTAAGGGGATCCACTGAAGCTTTCTTT	CASSLRGSTEAFF
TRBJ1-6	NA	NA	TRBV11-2	TGTGCCAGCAGCTTAGGACTCTCCTCACCCCTCCACTTT	CASSLGLSSPLHF
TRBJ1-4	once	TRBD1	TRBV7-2	TGTGCCAGCAGCCCAATGCGGACAGGGGCAGGGGAAAAACTGTTTTTT	CASSPMRTGAGEKLFF
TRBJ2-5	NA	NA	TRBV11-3	TGTGCCAGCAGCTTATTTCGCGGCAGCGAAGAGACCCAGTACTTC	CASSLFRGSEETQYF
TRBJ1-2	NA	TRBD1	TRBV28	TGTGCCAGCAGTTGGGCGACAGGGGTTTTCGGGGGCTACACCTTC	CASSWATGVFGGYTF
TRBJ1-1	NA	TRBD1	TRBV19	TGTGCCAGTAGTAATACAGGGGCCGAAGCTTTCTTT	CASSNTGAEAFF
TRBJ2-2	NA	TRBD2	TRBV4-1	TGCGCCAGCAGCCCCCCCGTACTAGCGGCGAACACCGGGGAGCTGTTTTTT	CASSPPVLAANTGELFF
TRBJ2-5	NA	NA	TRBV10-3	TGTGCCATCAGTGTGGGCACTGAAGAGACCCAGTACTTC	CAISVGTEETQYF
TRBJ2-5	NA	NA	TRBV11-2	TGTGCCAGCAGCTTAGAAAGGGGCAGATTTGCCGAAGAGACCCAGTACTTC	CASSLERGRFAEETQYF
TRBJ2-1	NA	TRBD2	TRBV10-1	TGCGCCCGGCGTAGCGGGGGGTACAATGAGCAGTTCTTC	CARRSGGYNEQFF
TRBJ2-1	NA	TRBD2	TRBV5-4	TGTGCCAGCAGGACAGCGGGCTCTAGCGGGAAGTACAATGAGCAGTTCTTC	CASRTAGSSGKYNEQFF
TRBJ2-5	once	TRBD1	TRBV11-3	TGTGCCAGCAGCTTTGACAGGGTGTACCAAGAGACCCAGTACTTC	CASSFDRVYQETQYF
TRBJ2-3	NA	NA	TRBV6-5	TGTGCCAGCAGGAGGGGGAGCGGGGGCACAGATACGCAGTATTTT	CASRRGSGGTDTQYF
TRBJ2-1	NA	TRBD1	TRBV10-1	TGCGCCAGCAGTGATGAAGGACAGGGGGGCCACAATGAGCAGTTCTTC	CASSDEGQGGHNEQFF
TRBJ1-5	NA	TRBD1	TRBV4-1	TGCGCCAGCCGTGGGACAGGGAATCAGCCCCAGCATTTT	CASRGTGNQPQHF
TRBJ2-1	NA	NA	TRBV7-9	TGTGCCAGCAGCTTACCAGGACAATACAATGAGCAGTTCTTC	CASSLPGQYNEQFF
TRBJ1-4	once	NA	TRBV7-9	TGTGCCAGCAGCTTCCCAGGGGATTTTAATGAAAAACTGTTTTTT	CASSFPGDFNEKLFF
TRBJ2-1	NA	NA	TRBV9	TGTGCCAGCAGCGTAGGAGGGTTCGGCGGGAATGAGCAGTTCTTC	CASSVGGFGGNEQFF
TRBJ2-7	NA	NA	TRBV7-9	TGTGCCAGCAGCTTAGGTAAAGGCCCCTACGAGCAGTACTTC	CASSLGKGPYEQYF
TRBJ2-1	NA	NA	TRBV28	TGTGCCAGCAGAGTGGGCCCTAGCTCCTACAATGAGCAGTTCTTC	CASRVGPSSYNEQFF
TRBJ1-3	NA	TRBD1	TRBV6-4	TGTGCCAGCAGTCCCCGGGACAGAGCTGGAAACACCATATATTTT	CASSPRDRAGNTIYF
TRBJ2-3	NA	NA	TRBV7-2	TGTGCCAGCAGCCTTACTAGGACCACAGATACGCAGTATTTT	CASSLTRTTDTQYF
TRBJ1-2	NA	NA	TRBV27	TGTGCCAGCAGTTTGGCATCGCGGAGTGCCTACACCTTC	CASSLASRSAYTF
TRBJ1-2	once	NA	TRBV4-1	TGCGCCAGCAGCCATGAACAGGGTGCCTATGGCTACACCTTC	CASSHEQGAYGYTF